This paragraph reports one T cell receptor (beta chain). Its antigen is currently unknown. Other DNA sequences of this sample code for an identical CDR3. This sample stems from a study of shared clonotypes between healthy human individuals. General observations from the study: Naive subsets tended to show greater estimated richness than memory subsets.

This table comes from immunoSEQ multiplex PCR, and its TCRdb copy is limited to in-frame clones, with some not included. The profile shows some 2 million clones, about 95% of them singletons. CDR1 is SEHNR, CDR2 FQNEAQ, per germline (reference sequence). The CDR3 has 13 amino acids. Trimming left V 1 base short and J 5 bases short, with 8 bases between. Naivety among CD8 cells was defined by CD45RO negativity and positive CCR7 selection, thereby excluding terminally differentiated effector memory CD45RA+ cells. Material for sequencing was naive CD8+ T cells sorted from blood. The sequence derives from a man between 18 and 35 years old in good health. The chain carries TRBV7-9 and TRBJ2-5, with D uncertain. The CDR3 here is CASSLEGWETQYF. CDR3 sequence (DNA): TGTGCCAGCAGCTTAGAGGGATGGGAGACCCAGTACTTC.